Listed below are T cell receptor beta chains from one sample, sequenced in a study of blood T cell repertoires in COVID-19. The protocol was immunoSEQ multiplex PCR, while the TCRdb copy is restricted to in-frame clones and leaves out a portion. The sample has some 260,000 clones, nearly 90% seen once. Sequencing was done on a sample of peripheral blood. The receptors stem from a woman in her forties who had recovered from COVID-19. The CDR3 runs from the conserved cysteine through the conserved F or W. The order of the fields is CDR3 length, clone size, V gene, J gene, D gene, CDR3 protein, CDR3 DNA. The D gene is left open where the match is weak. The size field is filled for only some rows; it gives once, few, many or a size class.

cdr3_length: 17; clone_size: -; v_call: TRBV9; j_call: TRBJ2-3; d_call: TRBD2; cdr3_aa: CASSVGNSGEVPDTQYF; cdr3_nt: TGTGCCAGCAGCGTAGGTAATAGCGGGGAAGTCCCAGATACGCAGTATTTT
cdr3_length: 12; clone_size: -; v_call: TRBV12-3/TRBV12-4; j_call: TRBJ1-2; d_call: -; cdr3_aa: CASSLVPGWDTF; cdr3_nt: TGTGCCAGCAGTTTAGTTCCAGGCTGGGACACCTTC
cdr3_length: 10; clone_size: -; v_call: TRBV19; j_call: TRBJ1-2; d_call: -; cdr3_aa: CASMGGGYTF; cdr3_nt: TGTGCCAGTATGGGGGGTGGCTACACCTTC
cdr3_length: 15; clone_size: once; v_call: TRBV6-2/TRBV6-3; j_call: TRBJ2-1; d_call: -; cdr3_aa: CASSSPEWRVNEQFF; cdr3_nt: TGTGCCAGCAGTTCTCCAGAGTGGCGGGTTAATGAGCAGTTCTTC
cdr3_length: 15; clone_size: -; v_call: TRBV7-2; j_call: TRBJ2-3; d_call: -; cdr3_aa: CASSLGRLSTDTQYF; cdr3_nt: TGTGCCAGCAGCTTAGGGCGGTTAAGCACAGATACGCAGTATTTT
cdr3_length: 15; clone_size: -; v_call: TRBV4-2; j_call: TRBJ1-5; d_call: -; cdr3_aa: CASSQDGAGEQPQHF; cdr3_nt: TGTGCCAGCAGCCAAGATGGAGCAGGGGAGCAGCCCCAGCATTTT
cdr3_length: 16; clone_size: -; v_call: TRBV5-5; j_call: TRBJ1-5; d_call: -; cdr3_aa: CASSSQQGYSNQPQHF; cdr3_nt: TGTGCCAGCAGCTCACAGCAGGGCTATAGCAATCAGCCCCAGCATTTT
cdr3_length: 15; clone_size: -; v_call: TRBV5-6; j_call: TRBJ1-1; d_call: TRBD1; cdr3_aa: CASSLFQGVNTEAFF; cdr3_nt: TGTGCCAGCAGCTTGTTTCAGGGGGTGAACACTGAAGCTTTCTTT
cdr3_length: 12; clone_size: -; v_call: TRBV6-2/TRBV6-3; j_call: TRBJ2-4; d_call: -; cdr3_aa: CASSDTKNIQYF; cdr3_nt: TGTGCCAGCAGCGACACCAAAAACATTCAGTACTTC
cdr3_length: 13; clone_size: -; v_call: TRBV18; j_call: TRBJ1-2; d_call: -; cdr3_aa: CASSPWTAYGYTF; cdr3_nt: TGTGCCAGCTCGCCCTGGACAGCTTATGGCTACACCTTC
cdr3_length: 16; clone_size: -; v_call: TRBV18; j_call: TRBJ2-7; d_call: TRBD1; cdr3_aa: CASSPPRGRSAYEQYF; cdr3_nt: TGTGCCAGCTCACCACCGAGGGGGCGATCTGCCTACGAGCAGTACTTC
cdr3_length: 13; clone_size: -; v_call: TRBV3-1/TRBV3-2; j_call: TRBJ1-3; d_call: -; cdr3_aa: CASSLHSGNTIYF; cdr3_nt: TGTGCCAGCAGCCTCCACTCTGGAAACACCATATATTTT
cdr3_length: 15; clone_size: -; v_call: TRBV10-2; j_call: TRBJ2-3; d_call: TRBD1; cdr3_aa: CASRDGQGRPDTQYF; cdr3_nt: TGCGCCAGCAGGGACGGACAGGGACGACCAGATACGCAGTATTTT
cdr3_length: 15; clone_size: -; v_call: TRBV5-8; j_call: TRBJ2-7; d_call: -; cdr3_aa: CASSPRGAGRYEQYF; cdr3_nt: TGTGCCAGCAGCCCCCGAGGGGCGGGGCGGTACGAGCAGTACTTC